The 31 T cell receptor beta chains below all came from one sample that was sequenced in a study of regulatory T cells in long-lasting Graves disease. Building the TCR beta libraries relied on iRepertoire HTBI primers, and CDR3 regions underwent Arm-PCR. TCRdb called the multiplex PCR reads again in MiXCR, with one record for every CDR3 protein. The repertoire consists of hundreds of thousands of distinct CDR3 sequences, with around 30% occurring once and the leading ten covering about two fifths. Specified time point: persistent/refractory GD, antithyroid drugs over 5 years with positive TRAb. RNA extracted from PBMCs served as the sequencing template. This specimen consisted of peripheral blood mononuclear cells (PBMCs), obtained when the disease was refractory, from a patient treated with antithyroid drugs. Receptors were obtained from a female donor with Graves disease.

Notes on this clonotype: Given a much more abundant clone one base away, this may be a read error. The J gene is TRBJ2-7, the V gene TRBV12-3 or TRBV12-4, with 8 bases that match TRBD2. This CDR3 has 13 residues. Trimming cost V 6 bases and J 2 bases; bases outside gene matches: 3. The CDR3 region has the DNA TGTGCCAGCAGGCTGGGACTAGCCTACGAGCAGTACTTC. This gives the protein CASRLGLAYEQYF.

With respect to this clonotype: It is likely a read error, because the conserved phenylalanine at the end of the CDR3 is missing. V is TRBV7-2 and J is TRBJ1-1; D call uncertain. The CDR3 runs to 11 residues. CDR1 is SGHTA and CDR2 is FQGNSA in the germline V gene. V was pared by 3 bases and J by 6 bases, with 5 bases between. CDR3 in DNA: TGTGCCAGCAGCTTCGGAGCTGAAGCTTTCCTT. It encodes CASSFGAEAFL.

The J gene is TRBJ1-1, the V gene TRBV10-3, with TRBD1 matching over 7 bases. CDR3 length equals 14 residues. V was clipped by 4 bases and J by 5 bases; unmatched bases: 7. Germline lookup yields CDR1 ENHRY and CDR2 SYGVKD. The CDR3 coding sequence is TGTGCCATCAGTGGTAGTCAGGGGGGGACTGAAGCTTTCTTT. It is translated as CAISGSQGGTEAFF.

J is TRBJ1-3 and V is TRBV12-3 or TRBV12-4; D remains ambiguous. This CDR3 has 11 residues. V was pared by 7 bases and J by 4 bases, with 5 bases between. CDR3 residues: CASTYGNTIYF. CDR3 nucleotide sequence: TGTGCCAGCACTTACGGAAACACCATATATTTT.

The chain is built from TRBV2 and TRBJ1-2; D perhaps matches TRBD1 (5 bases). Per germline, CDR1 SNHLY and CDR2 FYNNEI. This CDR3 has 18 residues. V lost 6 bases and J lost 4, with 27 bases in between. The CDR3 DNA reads TGTGCCAGCAGCGAACTAAGAACCGGACAAACTAAGGGCTATGGCTACACCTTC. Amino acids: CASSELRTGQTKGYGYTF.

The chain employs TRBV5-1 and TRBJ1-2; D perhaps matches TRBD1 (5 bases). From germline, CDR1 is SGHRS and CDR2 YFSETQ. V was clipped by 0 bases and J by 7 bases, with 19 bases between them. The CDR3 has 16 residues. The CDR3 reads CASSLAGSRRDSGYTF. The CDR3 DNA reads TGCGCCAGCAGCTTGGCCGGGTCCCGCAGGGACTCTGGCTACACCTTC.

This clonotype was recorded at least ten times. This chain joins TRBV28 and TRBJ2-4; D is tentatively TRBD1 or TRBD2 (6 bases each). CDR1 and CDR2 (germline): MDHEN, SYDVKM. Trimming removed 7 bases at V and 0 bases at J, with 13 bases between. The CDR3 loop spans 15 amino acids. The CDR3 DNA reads TGTGCCAGCACCTCCGGGGGCTTAGCCAAAAACATTCAGTACTTC. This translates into CASTSGGLAKNIQYF.

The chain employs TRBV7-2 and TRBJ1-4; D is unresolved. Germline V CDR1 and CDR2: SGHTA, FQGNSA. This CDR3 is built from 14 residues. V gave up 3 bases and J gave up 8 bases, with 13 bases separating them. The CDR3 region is CASSFPGLMEKLFF. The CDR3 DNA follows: TGTGCCAGCAGCTTTCCTGGCTTGATGGAAAAACTGTTTTTT.

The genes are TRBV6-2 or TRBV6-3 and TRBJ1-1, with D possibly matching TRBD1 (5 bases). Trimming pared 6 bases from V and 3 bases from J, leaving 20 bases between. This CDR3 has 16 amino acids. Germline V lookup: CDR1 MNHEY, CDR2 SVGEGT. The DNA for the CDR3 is TGTGCCAGCAGCTCCCTCCCCGGGGGGGTTTACACTGAAGCTTTCTTT. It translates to CASSSLPGGVYTEAFF.

CDR3 coding DNA: TGTGCCAGCAGCACGTTCCAGGGGACCTACGAGCAGTACTTC. Translated: CASSTFQGTYEQYF. The genes are TRBV5-5 and TRBJ2-7; D may be TRBD1 (6 bases). Trimming cost V 4 bases and J 2 bases, with 13 bases left between them. The V gene's germline CDR1 is SGHKS and CDR2 YYEKEE (reference sequence). The CDR3 runs 14 residues.

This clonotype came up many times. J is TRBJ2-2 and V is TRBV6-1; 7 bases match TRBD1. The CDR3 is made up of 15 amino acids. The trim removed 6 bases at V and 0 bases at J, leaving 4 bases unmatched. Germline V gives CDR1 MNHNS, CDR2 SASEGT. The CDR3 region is CASRSGTANTGELFF. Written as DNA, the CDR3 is TGTGCCAGCAGATCCGGGACAGCGAACACCGGGGAGCTGTTTTTT.

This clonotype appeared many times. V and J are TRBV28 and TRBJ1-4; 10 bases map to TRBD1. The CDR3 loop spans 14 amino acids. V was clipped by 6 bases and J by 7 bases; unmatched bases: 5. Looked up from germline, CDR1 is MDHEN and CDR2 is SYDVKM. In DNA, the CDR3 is TGTGCCAGCAGCCCGACAGGGGGCCGTGAAAAACTGTTTTTT. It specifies CASSPTGGREKLFF.

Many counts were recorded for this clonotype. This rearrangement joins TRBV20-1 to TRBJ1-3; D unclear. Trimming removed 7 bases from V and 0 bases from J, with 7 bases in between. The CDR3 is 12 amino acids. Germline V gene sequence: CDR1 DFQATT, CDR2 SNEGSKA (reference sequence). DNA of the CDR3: TGCAGTGGGTGCGGCTCTGGAAACACCATATATTTT. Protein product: CSGCGSGNTIYF.

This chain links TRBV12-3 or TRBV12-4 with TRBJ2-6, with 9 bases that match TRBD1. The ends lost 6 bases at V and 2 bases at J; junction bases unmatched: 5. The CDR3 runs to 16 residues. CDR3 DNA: TGTGCCAGCAGGTACGGACAGGGGCCTGGGGCCAACGTCCTGACTTTC. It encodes CASRYGQGPGANVLTF.

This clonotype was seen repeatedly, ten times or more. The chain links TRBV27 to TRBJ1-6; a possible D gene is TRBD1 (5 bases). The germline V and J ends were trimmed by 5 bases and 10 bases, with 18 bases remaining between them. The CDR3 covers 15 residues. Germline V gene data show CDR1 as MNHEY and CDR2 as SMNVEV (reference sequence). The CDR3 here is CASSAGGDEYSPLHF. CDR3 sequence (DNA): TGTGCCAGCAGTGCGGGGGGGGACGAGTACTCACCCCTCCACTTT.

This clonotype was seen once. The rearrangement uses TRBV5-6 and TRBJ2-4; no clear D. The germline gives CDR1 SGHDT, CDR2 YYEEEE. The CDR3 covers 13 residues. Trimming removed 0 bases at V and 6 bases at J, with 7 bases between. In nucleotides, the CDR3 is TGTGCCAGCAGCTTGGTCAGATTAAACATTCAGTACTTC. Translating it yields CASSLVRLNIQYF. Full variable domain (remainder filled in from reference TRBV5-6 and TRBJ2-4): DAGVTQSPTHLIKTRGQQVTLRCSPKSGHDTVSWYQQALGQGPQFIFQYYEEEERQRGNFPDRFSGHQFPNYSSELNVNALLLGDSALYLCASSLVRLNIQYFGAGTRLSVL.

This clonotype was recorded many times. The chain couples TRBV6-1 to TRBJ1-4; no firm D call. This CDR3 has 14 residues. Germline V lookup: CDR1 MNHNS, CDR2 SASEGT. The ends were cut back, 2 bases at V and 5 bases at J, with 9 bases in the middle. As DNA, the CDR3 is TGTGCCAGCAGTGAATTAAACGGAAATGAAAAACTGTTTTTT. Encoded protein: CASSELNGNEKLFF.

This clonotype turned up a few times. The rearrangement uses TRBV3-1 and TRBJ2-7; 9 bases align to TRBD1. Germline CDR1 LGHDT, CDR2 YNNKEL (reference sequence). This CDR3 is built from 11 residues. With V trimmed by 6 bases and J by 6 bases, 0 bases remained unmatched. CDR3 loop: CASRTGGEQYF. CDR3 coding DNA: TGTGCCAGCAGGACAGGGGGCGAGCAGTACTTC.

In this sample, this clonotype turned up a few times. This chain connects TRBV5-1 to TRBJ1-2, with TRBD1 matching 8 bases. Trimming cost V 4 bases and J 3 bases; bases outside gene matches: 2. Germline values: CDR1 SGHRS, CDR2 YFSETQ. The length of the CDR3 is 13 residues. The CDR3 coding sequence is TGCGCCAGCAGCGGGGGACAGGACTATGGCTACACCTTC. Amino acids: CASSGGQDYGYTF.

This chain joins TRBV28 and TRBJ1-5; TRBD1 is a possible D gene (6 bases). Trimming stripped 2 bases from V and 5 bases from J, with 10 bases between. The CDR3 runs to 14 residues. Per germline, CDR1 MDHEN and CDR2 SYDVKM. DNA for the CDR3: TGTGCCAGCAGTTTAACAGGGTCCCATCAGCCCCAGCATTTT. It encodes CASSLTGSHQPQHF.

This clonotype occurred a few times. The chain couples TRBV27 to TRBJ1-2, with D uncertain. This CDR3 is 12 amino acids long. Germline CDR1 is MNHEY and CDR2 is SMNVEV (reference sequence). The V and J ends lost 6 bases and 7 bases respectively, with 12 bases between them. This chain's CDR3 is CASRQSLSGYTF. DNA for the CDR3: TGTGCCAGCAGACAAAGTCTCAGTGGCTACACCTTC.

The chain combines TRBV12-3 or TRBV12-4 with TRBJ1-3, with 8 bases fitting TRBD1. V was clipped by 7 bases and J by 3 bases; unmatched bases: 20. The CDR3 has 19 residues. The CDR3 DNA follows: TGTGCCAGCACTCAGGGGGTCGGGACAGGCGGGGGTTATGGAAACACCATATATTTT. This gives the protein CASTQGVGTGGGYGNTIYF.

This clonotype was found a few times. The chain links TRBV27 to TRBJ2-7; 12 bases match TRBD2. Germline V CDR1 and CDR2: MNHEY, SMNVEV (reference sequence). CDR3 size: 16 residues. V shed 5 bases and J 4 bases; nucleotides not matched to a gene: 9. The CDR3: CASSEQRTSGIYEQYF. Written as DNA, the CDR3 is TGTGCCAGCAGTGAACAGCGGACTAGCGGGATTTACGAGCAGTACTTC.

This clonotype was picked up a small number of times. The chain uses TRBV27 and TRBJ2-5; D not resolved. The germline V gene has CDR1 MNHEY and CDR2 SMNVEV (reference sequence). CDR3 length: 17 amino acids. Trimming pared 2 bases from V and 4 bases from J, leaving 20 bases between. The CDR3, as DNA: TGTGCCAGCAGTTTAGCCCTTGGCGGCCCTGCCGGAGAGACCCAGTACTTC. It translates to CASSLALGGPAGETQYF.

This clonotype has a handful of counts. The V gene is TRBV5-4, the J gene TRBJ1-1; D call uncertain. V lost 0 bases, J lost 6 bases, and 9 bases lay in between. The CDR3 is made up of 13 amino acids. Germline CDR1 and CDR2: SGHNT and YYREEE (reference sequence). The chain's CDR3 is CASSLAINSEAFF. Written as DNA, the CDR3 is TGTGCCAGCAGCTTGGCTATCAATTCTGAAGCTTTCTTT.

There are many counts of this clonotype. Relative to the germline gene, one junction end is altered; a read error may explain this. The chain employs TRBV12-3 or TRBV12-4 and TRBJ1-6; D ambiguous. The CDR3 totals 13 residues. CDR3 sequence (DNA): TGTGCCAGCAGGTTAGGGTACCAATCACCCCTCCACTTT. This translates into CASRLGYQSPLHF.

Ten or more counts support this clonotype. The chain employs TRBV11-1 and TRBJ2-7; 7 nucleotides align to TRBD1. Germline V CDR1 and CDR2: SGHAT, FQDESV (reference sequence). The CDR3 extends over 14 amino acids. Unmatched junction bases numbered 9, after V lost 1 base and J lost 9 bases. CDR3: CASSLGFRDSLQYF. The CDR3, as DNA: TGTGCCAGCAGCTTAGGATTCCGGGACAGCCTGCAGTACTTC.

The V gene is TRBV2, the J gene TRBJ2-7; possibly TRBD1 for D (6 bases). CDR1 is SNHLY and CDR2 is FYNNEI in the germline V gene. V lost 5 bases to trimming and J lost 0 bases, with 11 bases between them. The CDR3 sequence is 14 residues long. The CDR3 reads CASSHSRGSYEQYF. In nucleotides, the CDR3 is TGTGCCAGCAGTCATTCCAGGGGCTCCTACGAGCAGTACTTC.

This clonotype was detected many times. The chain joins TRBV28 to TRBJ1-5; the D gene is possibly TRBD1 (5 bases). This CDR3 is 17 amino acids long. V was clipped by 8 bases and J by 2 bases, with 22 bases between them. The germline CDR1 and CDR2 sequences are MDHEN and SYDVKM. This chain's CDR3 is CASGPGRTIVGNQPQHF. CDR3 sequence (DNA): TGTGCCAGCGGTCCGGGACGCACCATCGTAGGCAATCAGCCCCAGCATTTT. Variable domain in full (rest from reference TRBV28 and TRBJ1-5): DVKVTQSSRYLVKRTGEKVFLECVQDMDHENMFWYRQDPGLGLRLIYFSYDVKMKEKGDIPEGYSVSREKKERFSLILESASTNQTSMYLCASGPGRTIVGNQPQHFGDGTRLSIL.

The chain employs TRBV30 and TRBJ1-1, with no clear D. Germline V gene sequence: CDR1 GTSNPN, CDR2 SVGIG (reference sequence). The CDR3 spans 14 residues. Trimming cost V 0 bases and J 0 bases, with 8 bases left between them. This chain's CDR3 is CAWSVWRLNTEAFF. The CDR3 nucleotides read TGTGCCTGGAGTGTCTGGCGGTTGAACACTGAAGCTTTCTTT.

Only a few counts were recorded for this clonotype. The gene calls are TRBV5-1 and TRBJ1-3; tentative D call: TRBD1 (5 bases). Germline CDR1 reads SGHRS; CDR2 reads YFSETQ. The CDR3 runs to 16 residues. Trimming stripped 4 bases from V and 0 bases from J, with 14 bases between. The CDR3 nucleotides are TGCGCCAGCAGCCTACCCGACAGTTCCTCTGGAAACACCATATATTTT. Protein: CASSLPDSSSGNTIYF.